This note documents a single T cell receptor (beta chain) sequence. The target antigen is unknown. The data are from a study of T cell responses to AZD1222 COVID-19 vaccine. The overall study: The study pooled second doses at about 4 or about 12 weeks.

Study-wide results and limits: Vaccination with two AZD1222 doses was followed by a rise in Spike-specific TCR breadth and depth. The CD4 TCRs associated with vaccination extended across spike and predominated at 160-218 and 743-854.

The CDR3 runs 15 residues. CDR1 and CDR2 from the germline V gene are SGHVS and FNYEAQ. V lost 7 bases and J 0 bases, leaving 15 bases between the germline ends. TCRdb keeps only in-frame clones here, not all; method: immunoSEQ multiplex PCR. This table has 200,000 to 300,000 clones, just over 90% appearing once. This TCR derives from an adult in good health. Source: peripheral blood, taken on day 0 of AZD1222 vaccination. The chain combines TRBV7-6 with TRBJ2-5; D unresolved. The DNA for the CDR3 is TGTGCCAGCACGGACGGAAGATTGTACCAAGAGACCCAGTACTTC. Its protein product is CASTDGRLYQETQYF.